This paragraph reports one T cell receptor beta chain. The sample is drawn from a study of blood T cell repertoires in COVID-19. The data were produced by immunoSEQ multiplex PCR, yet TCRdb's version contains in-frame clones alone and is incomplete. The sample carries roughly 74,000 clones, just under 85% recorded once. The specimen sequenced was peripheral blood. The source is a man aged 70 or older with acute or convalescent COVID-19.

CDR3 bases: TGTGCCAGTAGTATATCCCGGGGACTAGGAGAGACCCAGTACTTC. Encoded protein: CASSISRGLGETQYF. The J gene is TRBJ2-5, the V gene TRBV19; 8 nucleotides agree with TRBD2. Per the germline V gene, CDR1 is LNHDA and CDR2 is SQIVND (reference sequence). CDR3 length: 15 residues. With V trimmed by 2 bases and J by 4 bases, 6 bases remained unmatched.